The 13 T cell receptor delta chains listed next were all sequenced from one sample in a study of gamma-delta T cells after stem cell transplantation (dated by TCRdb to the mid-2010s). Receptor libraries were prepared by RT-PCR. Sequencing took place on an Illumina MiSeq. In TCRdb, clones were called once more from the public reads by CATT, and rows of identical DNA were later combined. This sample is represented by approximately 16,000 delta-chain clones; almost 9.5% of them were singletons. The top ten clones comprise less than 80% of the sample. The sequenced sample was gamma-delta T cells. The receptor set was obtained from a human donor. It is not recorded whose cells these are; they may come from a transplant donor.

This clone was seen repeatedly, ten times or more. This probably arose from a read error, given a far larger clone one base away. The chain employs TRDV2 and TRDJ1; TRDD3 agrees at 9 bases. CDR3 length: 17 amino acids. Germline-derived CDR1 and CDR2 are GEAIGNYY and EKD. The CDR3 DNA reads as TGTGCCTGTGACACTTTGGGCGGACTGGGGGACCAGTATAAACTCACCTTT. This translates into CACDTLGGLGDQYKLTF.

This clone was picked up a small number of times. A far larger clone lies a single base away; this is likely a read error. The CDR3 sequence is CALGEGVLHALLGAYSFYTDKLIF. In nucleotides, the CDR3 is TGTGCTCTTGGGGAAGGGGTCCTCCACGCCTTACTGGGGGCGTATTCCTTCTACACCGATAAACTCATCTTT. The chain carries TRDV1 and TRDJ1, with TRDD3 identical over 8 bases. V trimming: 2 bases; J trimming: 0 bases; junction bases outside the gene matches: 29. Germline values: CDR1 TSWWSYY, CDR2 QGS. The CDR3 contains 24 residues.

The CDR3 region is CACDTVFPTSRGMGGDTDKLIF. The CDR3, as DNA: TGTGCCTGTGACACCGTTTTCCCTACCTCGCGGGGGATGGGAGGCGACACCGATAAACTCATCTTT. V is TRDV2 and J is TRDJ1, with 7 bases fitting TRDD3. The CDR3 covers 22 residues. Germline lookup yields CDR1 GEAIGNYY and CDR2 EKD. With 0 bases clipped from V and 0 bases from J, the junction kept 24 bases outside the gene matches.

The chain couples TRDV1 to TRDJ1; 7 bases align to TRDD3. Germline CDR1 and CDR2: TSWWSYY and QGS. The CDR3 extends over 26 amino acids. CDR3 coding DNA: TGTGCGATTGGGACCCGCTACTACTGGGGATCCACTACCAACTATCCATGGCGTTCTTACACCGATAAACTCATCTTT. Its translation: CAIGTRYYWGSTTNYPWRSYTDKLIF.

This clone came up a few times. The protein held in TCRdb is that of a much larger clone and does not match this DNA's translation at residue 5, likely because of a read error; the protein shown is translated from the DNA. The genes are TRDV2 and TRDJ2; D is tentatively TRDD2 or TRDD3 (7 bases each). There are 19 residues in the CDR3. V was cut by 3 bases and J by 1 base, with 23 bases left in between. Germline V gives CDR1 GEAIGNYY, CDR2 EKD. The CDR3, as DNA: TGTGCCTGTGACCTCATTCCTACCCGGGGGATGGATTTGACAGCACAACTCTTCTTT. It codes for CACDLIPTRGMDLTAQLFF.

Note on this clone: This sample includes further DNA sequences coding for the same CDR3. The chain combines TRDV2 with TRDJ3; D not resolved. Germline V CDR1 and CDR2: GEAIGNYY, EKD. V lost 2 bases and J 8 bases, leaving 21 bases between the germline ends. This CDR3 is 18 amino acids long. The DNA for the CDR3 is TGTGCCTGTGACATTTCCCTCTCCGGCTCCTTGTACACCCGACAGATGTTTTTC. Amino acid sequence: CACDISLSGSLYTRQMFF.

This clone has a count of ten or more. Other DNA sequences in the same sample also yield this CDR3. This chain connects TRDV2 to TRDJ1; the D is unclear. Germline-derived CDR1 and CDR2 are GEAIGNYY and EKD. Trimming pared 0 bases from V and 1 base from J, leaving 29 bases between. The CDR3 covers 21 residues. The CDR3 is CACDTVECHLHPGVLTDKLIF. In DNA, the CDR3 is TGTGCCTGTGACACCGTTGAGTGCCACCTGCATCCTGGTGTACTCACCGATAAACTCATCTTT.

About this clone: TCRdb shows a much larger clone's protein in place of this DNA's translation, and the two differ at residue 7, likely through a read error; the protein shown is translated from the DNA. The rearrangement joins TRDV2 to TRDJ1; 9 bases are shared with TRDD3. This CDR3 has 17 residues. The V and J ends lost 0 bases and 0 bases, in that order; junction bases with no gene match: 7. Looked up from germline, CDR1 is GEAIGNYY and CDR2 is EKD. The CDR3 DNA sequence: TGTGCCTGTGACACCTTGCTGGGGGATTCGTACACCGATAAACTCATCTTT. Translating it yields CACDTLLGDSYTDKLIF.

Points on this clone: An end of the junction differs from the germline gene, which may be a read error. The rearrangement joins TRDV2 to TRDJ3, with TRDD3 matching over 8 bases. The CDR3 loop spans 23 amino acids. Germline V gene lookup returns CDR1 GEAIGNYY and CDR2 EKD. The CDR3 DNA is TGTGCCTGTGACACCGCGACTACTGGGGGCACCAACCTAAGCTCCTGGGACACCCGAAAGATGTTTTTC. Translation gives CACDTATTGGTNLSSWDTRKMFF.

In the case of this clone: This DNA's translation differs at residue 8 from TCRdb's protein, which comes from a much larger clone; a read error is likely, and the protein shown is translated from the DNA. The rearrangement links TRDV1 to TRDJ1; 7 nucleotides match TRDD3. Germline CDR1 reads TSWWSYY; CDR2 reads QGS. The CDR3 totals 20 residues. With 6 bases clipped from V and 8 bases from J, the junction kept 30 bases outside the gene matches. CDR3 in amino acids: CALGKRLLHDLYGDILKLIF. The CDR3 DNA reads TGTGCTCTTGGAAAGCGCCTGCTCCACGACCTTTACGGGGATATTTTGAAACTCATCTTT.

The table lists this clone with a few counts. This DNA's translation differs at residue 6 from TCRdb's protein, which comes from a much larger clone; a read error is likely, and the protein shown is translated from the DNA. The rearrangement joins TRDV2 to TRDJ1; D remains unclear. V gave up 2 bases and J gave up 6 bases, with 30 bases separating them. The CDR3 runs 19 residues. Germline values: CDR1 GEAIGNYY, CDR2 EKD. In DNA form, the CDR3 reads TGTGCCTGTGACAAAGATGGTCAGACGGACGCCGATCCCTCCCATAAACTCATCTTT. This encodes CACDKDGQTDADPSHKLIF.

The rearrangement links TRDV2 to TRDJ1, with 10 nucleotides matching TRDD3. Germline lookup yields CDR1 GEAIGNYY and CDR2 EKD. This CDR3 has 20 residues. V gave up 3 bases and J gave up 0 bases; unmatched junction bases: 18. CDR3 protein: CACDPGYGGYLGEYTDKLIF. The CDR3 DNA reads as TGTGCCTGTGACCCCGGATATGGGGGATACCTGGGGGAGTACACCGATAAACTCATCTTT.

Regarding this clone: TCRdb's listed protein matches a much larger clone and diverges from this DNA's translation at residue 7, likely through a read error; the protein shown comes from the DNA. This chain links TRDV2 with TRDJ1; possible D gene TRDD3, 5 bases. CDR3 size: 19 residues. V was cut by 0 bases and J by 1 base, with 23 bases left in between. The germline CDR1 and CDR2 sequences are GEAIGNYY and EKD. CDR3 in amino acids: CACDTVALSSPGTTDKLIF. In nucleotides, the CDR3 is TGTGCCTGTGACACCGTCGCGTTATCGTCCCCGGGGACCACCGATAAACTCATCTTT.